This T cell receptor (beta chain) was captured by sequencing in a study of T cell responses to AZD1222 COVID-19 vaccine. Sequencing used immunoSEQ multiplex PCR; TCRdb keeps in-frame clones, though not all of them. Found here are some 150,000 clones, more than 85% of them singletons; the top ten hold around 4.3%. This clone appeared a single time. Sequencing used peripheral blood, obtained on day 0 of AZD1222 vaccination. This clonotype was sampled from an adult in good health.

CDR3 nucleotides: TGTGCCAGCAGCTGGACAGGGTCCCCAGGGCTGTTTTTT. It encodes CASSWTGSPGLFF. V and J are TRBV7-8 and TRBJ1-4, with 8 bases fitting TRBD1. The length of the CDR3 is 13 residues. The germline V gene has CDR1 SGHVS and CDR2 FQNEAQ. V lost 4 bases to trimming and J lost 14 bases; unmatched junction nucleotides: 9.